The next 10 T cell receptor beta chains were all read from a single sample in a study of T cell responses to AZD1222 COVID-19 vaccine. TCRdb's copy holds only in-frame clones and misses some; the assay was immunoSEQ multiplex PCR. This table holds 250,000 to 300,000 clones, almost 95% found once. Material: peripheral blood, obtained 28 days after the second AZD1222 dose. These receptors were obtained from an adult who received the AZD1222 COVID-19 vaccine.

The chain employs TRBV28 and TRBJ1-3; 8 bases agree with TRBD1. The CDR3 has 14 residues. Germline V CDR1 and CDR2: MDHEN, SYDVKM. V was pared by 5 bases and J by 4 bases, with 4 bases of the junction left unmatched. DNA for the CDR3: TGTGCCAGCAGTCCCCGGACAGGGGGAAACACCATATATTTT. It encodes CASSPRTGGNTIYF.

The chain couples TRBV10-3 to TRBJ1-1; D not resolved. V gave up 6 bases and J gave up 6 bases, with 11 bases separating them. CDR3 length: 12 amino acids. Germline lookup yields CDR1 ENHRY and CDR2 SYGVKD. The CDR3 loop is CAISGGKAEAFF. The CDR3 DNA follows: TGTGCCATCAGCGGCGGAAAGGCTGAAGCTTTCTTT.

The V call is TRBV11-3, the J call TRBJ1-1, with D unclear. Germline V gene sequence: CDR1 SGHNT, CDR2 YENEEA. V was shortened by 4 bases and J by 1 base, with 13 bases between the two germline ends. The CDR3 spans 15 residues. The CDR3 is CASSSSQDGNTEAFF. CDR3 sequence (DNA): TGTGCCAGCAGCTCCTCTCAGGACGGGAACACTGAAGCTTTCTTT.

The chain uses TRBV20-1 and TRBJ1-3, with D possibly TRBD1 on 5 matching bases. CDR3 size: 13 residues. Trimming took 3 bases from V and 7 from J, leaving 13 bases between them. In germline, CDR1 is DFQATT, CDR2 SNEGSKA (reference sequence). Here the CDR3 DNA reads TGCAGTGCTAGTCGGGGCTCAAGTAACACCATATATTTT. Protein: CSASRGSSNTIYF.

V is TRBV28 and J is TRBJ2-5; D gene ambiguous. CDR1 and CDR2 from the germline V gene are MDHEN and SYDVKM. V lost 5 bases and J 2 bases, leaving 9 bases between the germline ends. The CDR3 sequence is 13 residues long. CDR3 loop: CASSIPQQETQYF. CDR3 bases: TGTGCCAGCAGTATACCCCAGCAAGAGACCCAGTACTTC.

V usage is TRBV4-3 and J usage is TRBJ2-6; possibly TRBD2 for D (5 bases). CDR1 LGHNA and CDR2 YSLEER come from the germline V gene. The V and J ends lost 0 bases and 1 base respectively, with 7 bases between them. The CDR3 runs to 16 residues. This chain's CDR3 is CASSQETGSGANVLTF. The CDR3 DNA reads TGCGCCAGCAGCCAAGAAACGGGGTCTGGGGCCAACGTCCTGACTTTC.

The rearrangement links TRBV29-1 to TRBJ1-2; 7 bases map to TRBD1. This CDR3 is built from 12 residues. The J segment lost 2 bases and the V segment lost 7 bases, leaving 4 bases of the junction unmatched. Germline lookup yields CDR1 SQVTM and CDR2 ANQGSEA. CDR3 DNA sequence: TGCAGCGGGGGACAGCCCAACTATGGCTACACCTTC. Residues: CSGGQPNYGYTF.

The CDR3 protein is CASSSQGRVTEAFF. The CDR3 bases are TGTGCCAGCAGTTCCCAGGGTCGGGTTACTGAAGCTTTCTTT. The chain is built from TRBV28 and TRBJ1-1; D is perhaps TRBD1 (5 bases). Trimming pared 4 bases from V and 5 bases from J, leaving 14 bases between. From germline, CDR1 is MDHEN and CDR2 SYDVKM. The CDR3 runs to 14 residues.

About this clone itself: Other nucleotide sequences from this sample produce the same CDR3. The chain's CDR3 is CASSLGGYGYTF. The CDR3 DNA reads as TGTGCCAGCAGCTTAGGCGGCTATGGCTACACCTTC. The chain is built from TRBV7-9 and TRBJ1-2, with D uncertain. The germline V gene has CDR1 SEHNR and CDR2 FQNEAQ (reference sequence). Between the trimmed V and J ends, which lost 1 base and 4 bases, there was a span of 4 bases. The CDR3 is 12 amino acids.

The rearrangement links TRBV7-6 to TRBJ1-3; TRBD1 might be the D (6 bases). V dropped 6 bases and J dropped 2 bases, with 14 bases sitting between them. Germline values: CDR1 SGHVS, CDR2 FNYEAQ. The CDR3 consists of 15 residues. The CDR3 DNA reads as TGTGCCAGCAGGGCCTCGGGGGGCACTGGAAACACCATATATTTT. Protein: CASRASGGTGNTIYF.